The source of this T cell receptor beta chain is a study of radiotherapy plus CTLA-4 blockade in lung cancer (dated by TCRdb to about 2018). The study in broad terms: Among enrolled patients, roughly 20% had an objective response and 25% to 35% reached disease control.

Study-level results and caveats: After treatment with radiotherapy and ipilimumab, TCR clones that originated in tumors expanded in peripheral blood. Increased serum interferon-beta after radiation, together with early dynamic changes in blood T cell clones, were reported to be the strongest predictors of response.

Library method: the immunoSEQ multiplex PCR assay. TCRdb took this table from immuneACCESS and kept in-frame rearrangements with V and J called. Such tables lack part of the clones; where checked against another copy, unresolved V genes explain under half of the gap, and the rest is unexplained. The sample table lists 45,000 or so clones, around 77% of them with a count of one. The top ten clonotypes cover around 8.3% of the sample. The table lists this clone with many counts. No antigen is known for it. Base qualities are not provided; no much larger clone lies one nucleotide away. The study tested focal radiation therapy combined with CTLA-4 blockade (ipilimumab) in patients with chemo-refractory metastatic non-small-cell lung cancer. Specimen: peripheral blood, collected from a patient treated with radiotherapy plus ipilimumab. The receptor's source is a human donor with non-small cell lung cancer who had stable disease on radiotherapy plus ipilimumab.

The CDR3 in this case is CASLPDHNSPLHF. Read as DNA, the sequence is TGTGCCAGCCTACCCGACCACAATTCACCCCTCCACTTT. The receptor chain draws on TRBV28 and TRBJ1-6; the D gene cannot be resolved reliably. V drops 8 bases and J drops 7 bases, leaving 12 bases in between. Taken from cysteine to phenylalanine, the CDR3 has 13 residues. The retained sequence is limited to the CDR3, 39 bases, with the frame set at the first base. In the germline V gene, CDR1 corresponds to MDHEN and CDR2 to SYDVKM.